A single sample gave rise to the 16 T cell receptor beta chains below, sequenced in a study of metastatic and nonmetastatic thyroid tumors. TCRdb re-analyzed the PCR reads using MiXCR. The data contain approximately 14,000 clones, about 35% of them singletons. Until they underwent thyroid surgery, no patient had received any treatment. The specimen was tumor tissue. The receptors derive from a male donor with papillary thyroid cancer or a benign thyroid nodule (not recorded which). Some clones in this sample may be carry-over from other donors' samples.

This sequence joins TRBV18 and TRBJ2-2; the D gene is possibly TRBD2 (6 bases). This CDR3 is built from 15 residues. Per germline, CDR1 KGHSH and CDR2 LQKENI. The ends were cut back, 2 bases at V and 5 bases at J, with 12 bases in the middle. CDR3 DNA: TGTGCCAGCTCACCAGGCGGGATGGGGACCGGGGAGCTGTTTTTT. Protein: CASSPGGMGTGELFF.

This clone came up once. V gene TRBV15 combines with J gene TRBJ2-3; unclear D gene. V lost 5 bases, J lost 10 bases, and 13 bases lay in between. Per germline, CDR1 LNHNV and CDR2 YYDKDF (reference sequence). The CDR3 totals 12 residues. CDR3 region: CATSVMWGPQYF. The CDR3 nucleotides read TGTGCCACCAGCGTCATGTGGGGTCCGCAGTATTTT.

Comments on this clone: A much larger clone differs from this one at a single base, so this may be a read error. J is TRBJ1-1 and V is TRBV10-1, with D perhaps TRBD1 (6 bases). Germline lookup yields CDR1 WNHNN and CDR2 SYGVQD (reference sequence). This CDR3 has 12 amino acids. The CDR3 region is CASGDPGAEAFF. CDR3 nucleotide sequence: TGCGCCAGCGGTGACCCAGGGGCTGAAGCTTTCTTT.

This clone is judged medium-sized (0.01 to 0.1%). The CDR3 loop reads CASSTLSGEKLFF. In DNA form, the CDR3 reads TGTGCCAGCAGCACCCTCTCGGGGGAAAAACTGTTTTTT. The gene calls are TRBV11-3 and TRBJ1-4; no clear D gene. Per the germline V gene, CDR1 is SGHNT and CDR2 is YENEEA. V was pared by 5 bases and J by 8 bases, with 12 bases between. There are 13 residues in the CDR3.

Relative to its sample, this clone is medium-sized. The chain is built from TRBV19 and TRBJ1-5; D remains unclear. The CDR3 sequence is 14 residues long. Trimming left V 9 bases short and J 4 bases short, with 16 bases between. The V gene's germline CDR1 is LNHDA and CDR2 SQIVND (reference sequence). DNA of the CDR3: TGTGCCAGCTCCCCTGCGTTGGGAAATCAGCCCCAGCATTTT. This codes for CASSPALGNQPQHF.

In regard to this clone: One end of the junction does not line up with germline, which may come from a read error. The chain has TRBV7-2 and TRBJ1-2; no definite D call. Germline V gives CDR1 SGHTA, CDR2 FQGNSA. The CDR3 runs to 13 residues. CDR3 sequence (DNA): TGTGTCAGCAGCTTAACACATTACTATGGCTACAACTTC. Protein sequence: CVSSLTHYYGYNF.

This clone was found a few times. The chain joins TRBV6-6 to TRBJ2-1; no clear D gene. The CDR3 sequence is 14 residues long. Germline CDR1 MNHNY, CDR2 SVGAGI (reference sequence). V gave up 4 bases and J gave up 7 bases, with 14 bases separating them. CDR3 in DNA: TGTGCCAGCAGTTCTCGCATGTTGAGGAATGAGCAGTTCTTC. It yields the protein CASSSRMLRNEQFF.

By share, this clone ranks as medium-sized (0.01 to 0.1%). The chain's CDR3 is CAWRPRTSGPKNIQYF. The CDR3 coding sequence is TGTGCCTGGAGGCCAAGGACTAGCGGGCCCAAAAACATTCAGTACTTC. This chain connects TRBV30 to TRBJ2-4, with TRBD2 matching 11 bases. Germline CDR1 is GTSNPN and CDR2 is SVGIG (reference sequence). The CDR3 is made up of 16 amino acids. Trimming removed 3 bases from V and 2 bases from J; junction bases left unmatched: 6.

Concerning this clone itself: Sequence at one end of the junction differs from germline and may be a read error. This chain links TRBV5-1 with TRBJ1-1, with D possibly TRBD1 on 6 matching bases. CDR3 length: 16 amino acids. Germline V gene lookup returns CDR1 SGHRS and CDR2 YFSETQ. Written as DNA, the CDR3 is TGCGCCAGCATACTGGAAACAGGGACGGTGAACACTGAAGCTATCTTT. This translates into CASILETGTVNTEAIF.

Concerning this clone itself: Germline is not matched at one junction end, which may reflect a read error. The genes are TRBV7-9 and TRBJ2-2; D might be TRBD2 (6 bases). Germline V gene sequence: CDR1 SEHNR, CDR2 FQNEAQ (reference sequence). The CDR3 contains 15 residues. CDR3 bases: TGTGCCAGAAAACTAGGGCGTGTAGCGGCCGGGAAGCTGTTTTTT. This encodes CARKLGRVAAGKLFF.

This clone was detected ten times or more. This chain connects TRBV20-1 to TRBJ1-1, with 7 bases matching TRBD1. V was clipped by 8 bases and J by 1 base; unmatched bases: 7. Germline assignment: CDR1 DFQATT and CDR2 SNEGSKA (reference sequence). The CDR3 is 13 amino acids. CDR3 loop: CSTWGQTNTEAFF. CDR3 DNA: TGCAGTACTTGGGGACAGACGAACACTGAAGCTTTCTTT.

This clone occurred a few times. Other DNA sequences in this sample translate to the same CDR3. This chain links TRBV11-2 with TRBJ2-7; TRBD2 is a possible D gene (7 bases). Germline V gives CDR1 SGHAT, CDR2 FQNNGV. V was shortened by 3 bases and J by 3 bases, with 15 bases between the two germline ends. The CDR3 is made up of 15 amino acids. CDR3 protein: CASSFWGGEGYEQYF. CDR3 nucleotide sequence: TGTGCCAGCAGCTTTTGGGGGGGCGAGGGCTACGAGCAGTACTTC.

V usage is TRBV28 and J usage is TRBJ1-1; D gene uncertain. The CDR3 is made up of 14 amino acids. From germline, CDR1 is MDHEN and CDR2 SYDVKM. Trimming pared 4 bases from V and 0 bases from J, leaving 9 bases between. CDR3 sequence: CASSSESMNTEAFF. The CDR3 DNA sequence: TGTGCCAGCAGTTCGGAATCGATGAACACTGAAGCTTTCTTT.

Judged by abundance, this clone is medium-sized (0.01 to 0.1%). The V gene is TRBV13, the J gene TRBJ2-1, with 8 bases matching TRBD2. CDR1 and CDR2 (germline): PRHDT, FYEKMQ (reference sequence). This CDR3 region has 15 residues. Trimming removed 5 bases from V and 6 bases from J; junction bases left unmatched: 9. The DNA for the CDR3 is TGTGCCAGCAGCGAAACTTTAACTAGCGGCAATGAGCAGTTCTTC. Translating gives CASSETLTSGNEQFF. The full variable domain, rest sourced from reference TRBV13 and TRBJ2-1, is AAGVIQSPRHLIKEKRETATLKCYPIPRHDTVYWYQQGPGQDPQFLISFYEKMQSDKGSIPDRFSAQQFSDYHSELNMSSLELGDSALYFCASSETLTSGNEQFFGPGTRLTVL.

Concerning this clone itself: This sequence may be a read error, since a much larger clone differs from it by one base. The CDR3: CASSVPPVQGLDEQFF. CDR3 coding DNA: TGTGCCAGCAGCGTGCCCCCCGTACAGGGTCTTGATGAGCAGTTCTTC. The chain carries TRBV5-4 and TRBJ2-1; D is perhaps TRBD1 (6 bases). Trimming shortened V by 4 bases and J by 8 bases, and 22 bases separated the two germline ends. Germline values: CDR1 SGHNT, CDR2 YYREEE (reference sequence). The CDR3 loop spans 16 amino acids.

Points on this clone: The junction does not match germline at one end; this may be a read error. The chain recombines TRBV7-2 with TRBJ2-1; 8 bases align to TRBD2. The CDR3 runs 17 residues. Germline V gene lookup returns CDR1 SGHTA and CDR2 FQGNSA. CDR3 bases: TGTTCCAGCAGCCTCCGGACTCGCGGGGGGTTCGTTATTGAGCAGTTCTTC. Protein product: CSSSLRTRGGFVIEQFF.